The 15 T cell receptor beta chains below were found in one sample sequenced in a study of CD8+ T cells in alopecia areata. cDNA serving as the sequencing template came from extracted, reverse transcribed RNA. Produced via immunoSEQ multiplex PCR; TCRdb's table is partial and in-frame only. The sample has 150,000 to 200,000 clones, 50% to 60% seen once. Sample: CD4+ T cells sorted from blood, taken at week 0. The receptors originated from a human donor with alopecia areata.

This chain connects TRBV6-5 to TRBJ1-1; 8 bases map to TRBD1. J lost 1 base, V lost 1 base, and 2 bases had no gene match. The CDR3 spans 15 residues. Germline CDR1 and CDR2: MNHEY and SVGAGI. The CDR3 is CASSYWTGRNTEAFF. CDR3 sequence (DNA): TGTGCCAGCAGTTACTGGACAGGGCGGAACACTGAAGCTTTCTTT.

V is TRBV7-2 and J is TRBJ2-2; 8 nucleotides line up with TRBD2. The CDR3 is 17 residues long. V dropped 1 base and J dropped 3; count of bases not matched to a gene: 7. Germline CDR1 and CDR2: SGHTA and FQGNSA. The CDR3 bases are TGTGCCAGCAGCTTAGAGGGCAGCGGGAGACACACCGGGGAGCTGTTTTTT. Its translation: CASSLEGSGRHTGELFF.

This clone was observed once. The V call is TRBV20-1, the J call TRBJ1-1; D ambiguous. CDR1 and CDR2 (germline): DFQATT, SNEGSKA (reference sequence). The CDR3 has 9 amino acids. CDR3 nucleotides: TGCAACCCCCCGGGGTCAACTTTCTTT. This gives the protein CNPPGSTFF.

The genes are TRBV29-1 and TRBJ2-1; no clear D gene. The V gene's germline CDR1 is SQVTM and CDR2 ANQGSEA. This CDR3 spans 15 amino acids. Trimming removed 1 base from V and 0 bases from J, with 10 bases in between. In DNA, the CDR3 is TGCAGCGTTGAAGGGGCCCAGTACTCCTACAATGAGCAGTTCTTC. Translation: CSVEGAQYSYNEQFF.

The CDR3 here is CAIMRGDTDTQYF. Here the CDR3 DNA reads TGCGCCATCATGCGGGGGGACACAGATACGCAGTATTTT. V and J are TRBV10-2 and TRBJ2-3, with TRBD2 identical over 8 bases. This CDR3 has 13 residues. J was trimmed by 2 bases and V by 10 bases; bases with no gene match: 5. The germline V gene encodes CDR1 WSHSY and CDR2 SAAADI.

This sequence joins TRBV30 and TRBJ2-1; TRBD1 agrees at 7 bases. Unmatched junction bases numbered 10, after V lost 3 bases and J lost 8 bases. This CDR3 is 14 amino acids long. The V gene's germline CDR1 is GTSNPN and CDR2 SVGIG (reference sequence). The chain's CDR3 is CAWSGLQGFYEQFF. The CDR3 nucleotides read TGTGCCTGGAGCGGCCTACAGGGGTTCTATGAGCAGTTCTTC.

The CDR3 nucleotides read TGTGCCTGGAGAGCCTATGGCTACACCTTC. Protein sequence: CAWRAYGYTF. This sequence joins TRBV30 and TRBJ1-2; D gene unclear. Germline-derived CDR1 and CDR2 are GTSNPN and SVGIG (reference sequence). The CDR3 runs 10 residues. The germline V and J ends were trimmed by 3 bases and 4 bases, with 3 bases remaining between them. Full variable domain (remainder filled in from reference TRBV30 and TRBJ1-2): SQTIHQWPATLVQPVGSPLSLECTVEGTSNPNLYWYRQAAGRGLQLLFYSVGIGQISSEVPQNLSASRPQDRQFILSSKKLLLSDSGFYLCAWRAYGYTFGSGTRLTVV.

Regarding this clone: Other DNA sequences in the sample encode the same CDR3. V and J are TRBV30 and TRBJ1-5; maybe TRBD1 (5 bases). This CDR3 has 13 residues. Germline V gene lookup returns CDR1 GTSNPN and CDR2 SVGIG (reference sequence). Trimming shortened V by 5 bases and J by 7 bases, and 15 bases separated the two germline ends. The CDR3 sequence is CAWSSGTRQPQHF. CDR3 in DNA: TGTGCCTGGTCGTCGGGGACGCGGCAGCCCCAGCATTTT.

In this sample, this clone turned up a few times. CDR3 in amino acids: CASSLEAYEQYF. As DNA, the CDR3 is TGTGCCAGCAGCTTAGAGGCCTACGAGCAGTACTTC. This chain links TRBV7-9 with TRBJ2-7, with D uncertain. V shed 1 base and J shed 2 bases, with 3 bases lying between them. Germline V gene data show CDR1 as SEHNR and CDR2 as FQNEAQ (reference sequence). The CDR3 is 12 residues long.

V is TRBV5-1 and J is TRBJ2-7; D is uncertain. This CDR3 contains 12 residues. The V and J ends lost 6 bases and 4 bases respectively, with 11 bases between them. Germline assignment: CDR1 SGHRS and CDR2 YFSETQ. The CDR3: CASKTENYEQYF. In DNA, the CDR3 is TGCGCCAGCAAAACTGAGAATTACGAGCAGTACTTC.

This chain connects TRBV5-1 to TRBJ2-7, with D perhaps TRBD1 or TRBD2 (5 bases each). CDR3 size: 15 residues. Germline loops: CDR1 SGHRS, CDR2 YFSETQ. The V end lost 0 bases, the J end lost 0 bases, and 10 bases lay between the germline ends. As DNA, the CDR3 is TGCGCCAGCAGCTTGGGGGGGAGAAGCTCCTACGAGCAGTACTTC. Amino acid sequence: CASSLGGRSSYEQYF.

The genes are TRBV6-5 and TRBJ1-2; D gene unclear. Germline CDR1 MNHEY, CDR2 SVGAGI. CDR3 length equals 11 residues. The V gene lost 7 bases and the J gene lost 4 bases, with 7 bases spanning the gap. The CDR3, as DNA: TGTGCCAGCATGGGAGGCTATGGCTACACCTTC. This gives the protein CASMGGYGYTF.

The sample holds a few counts of this clone. The chain uses TRBV13 and TRBJ2-1; D unclear. Germline CDR1 reads PRHDT; CDR2 reads FYEKMQ (reference sequence). V shed 3 bases and J shed 6 bases, with 9 bases lying between them. The CDR3 spans 13 residues. The CDR3 loop reads CASSFLSTNEQFF. The DNA of the CDR3 is TGTGCCAGCAGCTTTCTCTCAACCAATGAGCAGTTCTTC.

This clone was observed a handful of times. The chain is built from TRBV19 and TRBJ2-7, with D unresolved. Germline CDR1 LNHDA, CDR2 SQIVND (reference sequence). V lost 4 bases to trimming and J lost 1 base, with 8 bases between them. The CDR3 has 13 residues. The CDR3 region has the DNA TGTGCCAGTAGTAAGCCTGATTCCTACGAGCAGTACTTC. As protein: CASSKPDSYEQYF.

This clone was found once. The rearrangement joins TRBV27 to TRBJ2-7; 7 nucleotides match TRBD1. This CDR3 is 13 amino acids long. Germline CDR1 and CDR2: MNHEY and SMNVEV (reference sequence). The V and J ends lost 7 bases and 3 bases, in that order; junction bases with no gene match: 6. DNA for the CDR3: TGTGCCAGCATTCCGGGACAGTTCTACGAGCAGTACTTC. It is translated as CASIPGQFYEQYF.